This T cell receptor (beta chain) was found in a study of T-cell reconstitution after alpha-beta-depleted transplantation in children. Regarding the study as a whole: Recipient T cells and thymic progenitors that survived gave rise to the high TCRbeta diversity observed at day 60 in some patients. It was newly produced T cells that mostly accounted for T-cell counts and diversity one year after transplant. As was reported, about two months after transplant, alpha-beta T cells came from several hundred expanded graft clones.

Many counts were recorded for this clonotype. Its antigen is not known. The TCRbeta library incorporated unique molecular identifiers. TCRdb itself ran the PCR reads through MiXCR, one entry per CDR3 protein. The profile shows approximately 70,000 distinct CDR3 sequences, approximately 4.4% of them singletons. This CDR3 is 9 amino acids long. Germline V CDR1 and CDR2: SEHNR, FQNEAQ (reference sequence). V lost 3 bases to trimming and J lost 10 bases, with 3 bases between them. The sequence derives from a boy under three years old who had a stem cell transplant for acute myeloid leukemia, so the T cells may come from the graft donor. The V gene is TRBV7-9, the J gene TRBJ1-2; D uncertain. The material was PBMCs, mostly from graft donor cells, obtained 180 days after TCRalphabeta/CD19-depleted stem cell transplant. CDR3 amino acids: CASSLVYTF. The DNA of the CDR3 is TGTGCCAGCAGCTTGGTCTACACCTTC.